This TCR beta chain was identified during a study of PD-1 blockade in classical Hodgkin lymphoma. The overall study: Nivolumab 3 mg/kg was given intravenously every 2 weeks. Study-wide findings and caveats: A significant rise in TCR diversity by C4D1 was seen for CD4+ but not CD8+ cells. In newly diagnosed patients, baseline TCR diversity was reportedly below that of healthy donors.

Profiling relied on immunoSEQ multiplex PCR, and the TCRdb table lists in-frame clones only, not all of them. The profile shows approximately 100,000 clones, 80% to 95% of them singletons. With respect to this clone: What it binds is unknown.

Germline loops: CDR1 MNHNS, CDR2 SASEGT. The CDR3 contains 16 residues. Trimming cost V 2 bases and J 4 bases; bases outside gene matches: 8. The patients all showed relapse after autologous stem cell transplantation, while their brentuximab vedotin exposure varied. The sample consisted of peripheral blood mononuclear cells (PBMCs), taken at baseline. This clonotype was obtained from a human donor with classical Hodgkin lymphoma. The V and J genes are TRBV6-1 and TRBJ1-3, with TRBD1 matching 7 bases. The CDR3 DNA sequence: TGTGCCAGCAGTGAACGAGAGGGGGCGCAGGGAAACACCATATATTTT. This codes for CASSEREGAQGNTIYF.